The clone carrying this TCR beta chain was recorded a few times. The target antigen is unknown. This entry belongs to a study of T cell responses to AZD1222 COVID-19 vaccine. Study background: It was second doses at about 4 or about 12 weeks that were pooled. Findings of the study overall: Donors were largely white British and mainly female; clonal diversity was possibly underestimated.

This CDR3 has 11 residues. Germline CDR1 and CDR2: LGHDT and YNNKEL (reference sequence). Trimming stripped 1 base from V and 5 bases from J, with 3 bases between. The table came from immunoSEQ multiplex PCR; TCRdb's copy has only in-frame clones and leaves some out. Among 150,000 to 200,000 clones listed, more than 80% were seen once. This chain links TRBV3-1 (or the pseudogene TRBV3-2) with TRBJ2-7; D is uncertain. The TCR comes from an adult in good health. This specimen consisted of peripheral blood, obtained on day 0 of AZD1222 vaccination. CDR3 protein: CASSQGDEQYF. CDR3 nucleotides: TGTGCCAGCAGCCAAGGAGACGAGCAGTACTTC.